This T cell receptor (beta chain) appears in the sequencing data of a study of identical twins. This clonotype was counted ten times or more. Unique molecular identifiers were present on the cDNA, which also gained a universal primer site by template switching. MiXCR was run by TCRdb on the 5' RACE reads, yielding one entry per CDR3 protein. The sample comprises roughly 190,000 distinct CDR3 sequences, more than 15% of which are singletons, and less than 45% rests with the top ten. Germline lookup yields CDR1 SNHLY and CDR2 FYNNEI. V shed 7 bases and J 8 bases; nucleotides not matched to a gene: 9. This CDR3 is built from 14 residues. The data also belong to a second study, concerning T cells expressing NK-cell markers. That study adds: TCR beta repertoires came from sorted CD3+CD56+NKG2C+, CD3+CD56+NKG2C- and CD3+CD56-NKG2C+ T cells. One of eight sequenced donors was HCMV-seronegative; the other seven were seropositive. An anti-gamma-delta TCR antibody was added in several experiments. It restricted sorting to alpha-beta TCR-expressing T cells.

This TCR came from a woman aged 18-29 years in good health. V gene TRBV2 combines with J gene TRBJ1-5; 9 bases are a match to TRBD1. Source material: CD8+ T cells sorted from blood. Here the CDR3 reads CASTPGTGMEPQHF. The CDR3 bases are TGTGCCAGCACCCCCGGGACAGGGATGGAGCCCCAGCATTTT.